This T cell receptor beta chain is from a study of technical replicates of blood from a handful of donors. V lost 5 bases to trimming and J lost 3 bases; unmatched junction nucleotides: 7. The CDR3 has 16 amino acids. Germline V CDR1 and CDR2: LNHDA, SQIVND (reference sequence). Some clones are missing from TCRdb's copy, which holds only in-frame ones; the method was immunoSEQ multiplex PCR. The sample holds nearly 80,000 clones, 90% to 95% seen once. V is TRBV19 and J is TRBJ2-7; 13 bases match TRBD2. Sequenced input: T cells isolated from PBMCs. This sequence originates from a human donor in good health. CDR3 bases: TGTGCCAGTAGTCCACGAGGACTAGCGGGAGTCTACGAGCAGTACTTC. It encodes CASSPRGLAGVYEQYF. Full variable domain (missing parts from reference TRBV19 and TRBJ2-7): DGGITQSPKYLFRKEGQNVTLSCEQNLNHDAMYWYRQDPGQGLRLIYYSQIVNDFQKGDIAEGYSVSREKKESFPLTVTSAQKNPTAFYLCASSPRGLAGVYEQYFGPGTRLTVT.